A single sample gave rise to the 19 T cell receptor beta chains below, sequenced in a study of shared T cell receptors in the human thymus. Generated by immunoSEQ multiplex PCR, the TCRdb table keeps only in-frame clones and is missing some. The sample includes about 660,000 clones, more than 70% of them seen just once. This sample also appeared in a second study, on human thymus T cells.

Sequencing used thymocytes. The receptors here all came from a boy in the first two years of life with a congenital heart defect.

V usage is TRBV2 and J usage is TRBJ2-7; D gene unclear. Between the trimmed V and J ends, which lost 4 bases and 4 bases, there was a span of 14 bases. The germline V gene encodes CDR1 SNHLY and CDR2 FYNNEI. The CDR3 has 14 amino acids. CDR3 residues: CASSGSYYIYEQYF. The DNA of the CDR3 is TGTGCCAGCAGTGGTAGCTACTATATATACGAGCAGTACTTC.

The chain has TRBV5-1 and TRBJ2-2; possibly TRBD2 for D (5 bases). The CDR3 sequence is 14 residues long. Trimming left V 10 bases short and J 3 bases short, with 16 bases between. CDR1 and CDR2 (germline): SGHRS, YFSETQ. The CDR3 here is CASQRSPHTGELFF. The CDR3 DNA sequence: TGCGCCTCCCAGCGGAGCCCCCACACCGGGGAGCTGTTTTTT.

The V and J genes are TRBV4-3 and TRBJ2-4; 7 positions agree with TRBD2. The J segment lost 8 bases and the V segment lost 0 bases, leaving 22 bases of the junction unmatched. The CDR3 loop spans 20 amino acids. CDR1 LGHNA and CDR2 YSLEER come from the germline V gene. CDR3 sequence (DNA): TGCGCCAGCAGCCAAGAGGGGGGATGGCGGGCGGGGGTTGGGACGGACATTCAGTACTTC. This encodes CASSQEGGWRAGVGTDIQYF.

The V call is TRBV30, the J call TRBJ1-2; 7 positions agree with TRBD1. Germline loops: CDR1 GTSNPN, CDR2 SVGIG (reference sequence). V trimming: 4 bases; J trimming: 4 bases; junction bases outside the gene matches: 3. The CDR3 covers 12 residues. The CDR3 region is CAWTGGGYGYTF. The CDR3 DNA is TGTGCCTGGACAGGGGGAGGCTATGGCTACACCTTC.

The chain is built from TRBV30 and TRBJ1-3; the match to TRBD1 covers 7 bases. The CDR3 contains 14 residues. The germline gives CDR1 GTSNPN, CDR2 SVGIG (reference sequence). Trimming removed 5 bases from V and 2 bases from J; junction bases left unmatched: 6. The CDR3 is CAWYTTGAGNTIYF. The CDR3 nucleotides read TGTGCCTGGTACACTACAGGGGCTGGAAACACCATATATTTT.

The chain recombines TRBV7-9 with TRBJ1-2; the match to TRBD1 covers 11 bases. Germline V gene sequence: CDR1 SEHNR, CDR2 FQNEAQ (reference sequence). J lost 2 bases, V lost 4 bases, and 6 bases had no gene match. The CDR3 extends over 16 amino acids. The CDR3 is CASSSGQGARNYGYTF. The DNA for the CDR3 is TGTGCCAGCAGCTCCGGACAGGGGGCGAGAAACTATGGCTACACCTTC.

The chain has TRBV28 and TRBJ2-5; TRBD1 is a possible D gene (6 bases). The DNA end is more similar to TRBJ2-7, so the J call may be wrong. The CDR3 contains 12 residues. Germline CDR1 reads MDHEN; CDR2 reads SYDVKM. CDR3 region: CASSSTGFEQYF. CDR3 DNA sequence: TGTGCCAGCAGTTCTACAGGGTTCGAGCAGTACTTC.

This sequence joins TRBV4-3 and TRBJ1-1; 8 bases agree with TRBD1. Germline trimming cut 4 bases from V and 5 bases from J; bases unmatched to any gene: 6. The CDR3 spans 14 residues. Germline CDR1 is LGHNA and CDR2 is YSLEER. CDR3 sequence reads: CASSRRDRLTEAFF. CDR3 bases: TGCGCCAGCAGCCGACGGGACAGGTTAACTGAAGCTTTCTTT.

This clone was observed a single time. The J gene is TRBJ1-2, the V gene TRBV25-1, with 9 bases aligning to TRBD1. In germline, CDR1 is MGHDK, CDR2 SYGVNS. Trimming removed 2 bases from V and 6 bases from J; junction bases left unmatched: 4. The CDR3 length is 14 residues. CDR3 in amino acids: CASSERTGEDGYTF. Here the CDR3 DNA reads TGTGCCAGCAGTGAAAGGACAGGGGAAGATGGCTACACCTTC.

The chain couples TRBV7-8 to TRBJ2-5; 8 bases fit TRBD1. Germline V lookup: CDR1 SGHVS, CDR2 FQNEAQ. Trimming cost V 5 bases and J 5 bases; bases outside gene matches: 10. The CDR3 has 15 amino acids. CDR3 sequence: CASSLRQGLGETQYF. The DNA of the CDR3 is TGTGCCAGCAGCCTGCGACAGGGGCTGGGGGAGACCCAGTACTTC.

The chain employs TRBV28 and TRBJ1-4, with D hard to call. Trimming stripped 5 bases from V and 3 bases from J, with 16 bases between. The CDR3 has 16 residues. CDR1 and CDR2 from the germline V gene are MDHEN and SYDVKM. CDR3 loop: CASSPPRSPPNEKLFF. The CDR3 DNA sequence: TGTGCCAGCAGTCCTCCGAGGAGCCCGCCTAATGAAAAACTGTTTTTT.

The V and J genes are TRBV28 and TRBJ1-5, with D unresolved. The CDR3 has 15 residues. Germline CDR1 reads MDHEN; CDR2 reads SYDVKM. Trimming shortened V by 2 bases and J by 5 bases, and 13 bases separated the two germline ends. The CDR3 reads CASSLRGADDQPQHF. The CDR3 DNA sequence: TGTGCCAGCAGTTTACGGGGAGCGGATGATCAGCCCCAGCATTTT.

The J gene is TRBJ1-6, the V gene TRBV4-1; D is perhaps TRBD1 (5 bases). The CDR3 runs 16 residues. The V gene lost 4 bases and the J gene lost 0 bases, with 10 bases spanning the gap. The germline CDR1 and CDR2 sequences are MGHRA and YSYEKL. CDR3 bases: TGCGCCAGCAGCCTGGGCAGGGACTCCTATAATTCACCCCTCCACTTT. This sequence encodes CASSLGRDSYNSPLHF.

The chain carries TRBV5-1 and TRBJ2-5; tentatively, D is TRBD2 (6 bases). CDR1 SGHRS and CDR2 YFSETQ come from the germline V gene. With 2 bases removed from V and 1 base from J, the gap between germline ends came to 9 bases. This CDR3 spans 14 amino acids. The CDR3 coding sequence is TGCGCCAGCAGCTTTGCGGGAACCCAAGAGACCCAGTACTTC. Amino acids: CASSFAGTQETQYF.

DNA for the CDR3: TGTGCCAGCAGCTTCCATCTAGCGGGAGTTGGTCAAGAGACCCAGTACTTC. It encodes CASSFHLAGVGQETQYF. The rearrangement links TRBV7-8 to TRBJ2-5; 10 nucleotides align to TRBD2. Looked up from germline, CDR1 is SGHVS and CDR2 is FQNEAQ. With V trimmed by 3 bases and J by 2 bases, 9 bases remained unmatched. The CDR3 is made up of 17 amino acids.

The chain uses TRBV7-6 and TRBJ2-7, with 9 nucleotides matching TRBD2. V lost 7 bases, J lost 2 bases, and 12 bases stayed unmatched. The germline V gene encodes CDR1 SGHVS and CDR2 FNYEAQ. The CDR3 has 16 residues. The CDR3 DNA reads TGTGCCAGCACCCCCGGGGGAGCGGGGGGCACCTACGAGCAGTACTTC. Encoded protein: CASTPGGAGGTYEQYF.

The chain recombines TRBV5-6 with TRBJ2-5, with TRBD2 as a possible D gene (6 bases). Trimming shortened V by 0 bases and J by 4 bases, and 19 bases separated the two germline ends. Germline CDR1 SGHDT, CDR2 YYEEEE. CDR3 length: 17 residues. The CDR3 region is CASSLASRGWSSETQYF. The CDR3 DNA follows: TGTGCCAGCAGCTTGGCCAGTCGGGGGTGGTCATCAGAGACCCAGTACTTC.

This rearrangement joins TRBV12-5 to TRBJ1-2; possibly TRBD1 for D (6 bases). Germline assignment: CDR1 LGHNT and CDR2 FRNRAP. The CDR3 sequence is 18 residues long. The V end lost 6 bases, the J end lost 4 bases, and 27 bases lay between the germline ends. The CDR3 DNA follows: TGTGCTAGTGGATCCAACCGGCGAGGGGGGGACGCCCCCTATGGCTACACCTTC. Amino acid sequence: CASGSNRRGGDAPYGYTF.

In its sample, this clone was seen once. The chain links TRBV5-1 to TRBJ2-1; TRBD2 matches 7 bases. Losses at the gene ends were 0 bases for V and 4 bases for J; bases not matched to a gene: 1. Per the germline V gene, CDR1 is SGHRS and CDR2 is YFSETQ. This CDR3 has 14 residues. The CDR3 here is CASSLDGGYNEQFF. As DNA, the CDR3 is TGCGCCAGCAGCTTGGACGGGGGGTACAATGAGCAGTTCTTC.